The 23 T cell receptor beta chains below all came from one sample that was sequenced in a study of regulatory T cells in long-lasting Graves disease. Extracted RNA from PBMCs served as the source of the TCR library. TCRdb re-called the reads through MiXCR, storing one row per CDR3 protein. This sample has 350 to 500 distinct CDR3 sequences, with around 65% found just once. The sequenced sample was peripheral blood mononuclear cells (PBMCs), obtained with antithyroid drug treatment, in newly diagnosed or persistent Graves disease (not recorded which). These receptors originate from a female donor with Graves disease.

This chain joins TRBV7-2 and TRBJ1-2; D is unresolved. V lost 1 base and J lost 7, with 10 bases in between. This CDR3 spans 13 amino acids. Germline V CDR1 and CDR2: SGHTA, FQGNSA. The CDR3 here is CASSLVGFGGYTF. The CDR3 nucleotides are TGTGCCAGCAGCTTAGTTGGTTTCGGTGGCTACACCTTC. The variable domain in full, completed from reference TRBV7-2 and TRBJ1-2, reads GAGVSQSPSNKVTEKGKDVELRCDPISGHTALYWYRQSLGQGLEFLIYFQGNSAPDKSGLPSDRFSAERTGGSVSTLTIQRTQQEDSAVYLCASSLVGFGGYTFGSGTRLTVV.

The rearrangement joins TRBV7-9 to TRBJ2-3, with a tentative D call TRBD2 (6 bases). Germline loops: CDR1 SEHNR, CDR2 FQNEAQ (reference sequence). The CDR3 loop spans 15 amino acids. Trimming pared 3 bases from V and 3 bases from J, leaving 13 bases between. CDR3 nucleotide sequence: TGTGCCAGCAGCTTGGGCTACGGGAGAACAGATACGCAGTATTTT. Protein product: CASSLGYGRTDTQYF.

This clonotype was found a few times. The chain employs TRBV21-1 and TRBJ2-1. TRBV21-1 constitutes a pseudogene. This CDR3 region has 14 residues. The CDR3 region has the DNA TGTACCAGCAGCAAAGCGCGCTCCTACAATGAGCAGTTCTTC. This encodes CTSSKARSYNEQFF.

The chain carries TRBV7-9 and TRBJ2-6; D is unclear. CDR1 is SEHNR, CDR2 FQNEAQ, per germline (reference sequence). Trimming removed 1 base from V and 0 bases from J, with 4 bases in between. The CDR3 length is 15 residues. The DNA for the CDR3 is TGTGCCAGCAGCTTAGGGGGCTCTGGGGCCAACGTCCTGACTTTC. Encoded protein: CASSLGGSGANVLTF.

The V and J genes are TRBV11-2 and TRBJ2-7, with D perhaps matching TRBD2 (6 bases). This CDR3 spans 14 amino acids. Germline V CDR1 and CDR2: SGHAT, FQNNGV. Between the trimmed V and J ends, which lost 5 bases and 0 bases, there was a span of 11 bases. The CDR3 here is CASSAGPLSYEQYF. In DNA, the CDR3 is TGTGCCAGCAGCGCGGGACCGCTCTCCTACGAGCAGTACTTC.

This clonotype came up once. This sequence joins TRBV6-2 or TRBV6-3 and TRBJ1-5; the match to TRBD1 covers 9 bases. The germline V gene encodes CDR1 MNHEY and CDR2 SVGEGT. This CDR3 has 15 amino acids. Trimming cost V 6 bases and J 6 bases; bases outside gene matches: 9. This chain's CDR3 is CASRQTGGQGQPQHF. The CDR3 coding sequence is TGTGCCAGCAGACAAACCGGGGGACAGGGTCAGCCCCAGCATTTT.

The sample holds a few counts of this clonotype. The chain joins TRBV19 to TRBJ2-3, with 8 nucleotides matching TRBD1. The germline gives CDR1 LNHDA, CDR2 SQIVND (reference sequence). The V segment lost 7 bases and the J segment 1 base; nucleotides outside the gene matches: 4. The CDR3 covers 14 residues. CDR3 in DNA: TGTGCCAGTACAACGGGACAGGGCACAGATACGCAGTATTTT. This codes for CASTTGQGTDTQYF.

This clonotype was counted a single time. The CDR3 reads CASSPRGGVPETQYF. In DNA, the CDR3 is TGTGCCAGCTCACCGAGAGGGGGTGTACCGGAGACCCAGTACTTC. J is TRBJ2-5 and V is TRBV18, with a weak D call TRBD1 (6 bases). The CDR3 is 15 residues long. Germline V CDR1 and CDR2: KGHSH, LQKENI. The V gene lost 3 bases and the J gene lost 5 bases, with 16 bases spanning the gap.

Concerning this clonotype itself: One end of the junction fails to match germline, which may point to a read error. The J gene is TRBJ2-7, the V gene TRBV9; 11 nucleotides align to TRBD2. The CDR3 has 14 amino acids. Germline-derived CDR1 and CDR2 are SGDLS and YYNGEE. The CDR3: CASSVGTSGGSMWF. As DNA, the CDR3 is TGTGCCAGCAGCGTTGGTACTAGCGGGGGATCCATGTGGTTC.

In DNA, the CDR3 is TGTGCCAGCAGTGGCGAGTTTGGGGATACGCAGTATTTT. Amino acid sequence: CASSGEFGDTQYF. J is TRBJ2-3 and V is TRBV6-4; D is ambiguous. V was cut by 4 bases and J by 6 bases, with 11 bases left in between. CDR1 and CDR2 (germline): MRHNA, SNTAGT. This CDR3 is 13 amino acids long.

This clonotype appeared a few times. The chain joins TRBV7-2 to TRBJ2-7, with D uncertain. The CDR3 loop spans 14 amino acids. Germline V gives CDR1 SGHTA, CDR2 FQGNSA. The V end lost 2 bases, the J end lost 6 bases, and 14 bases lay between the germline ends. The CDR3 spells CASSLSPGSLEQYF. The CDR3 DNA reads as TGTGCCAGCAGCTTATCCCCTGGGTCGCTCGAGCAGTACTTC.

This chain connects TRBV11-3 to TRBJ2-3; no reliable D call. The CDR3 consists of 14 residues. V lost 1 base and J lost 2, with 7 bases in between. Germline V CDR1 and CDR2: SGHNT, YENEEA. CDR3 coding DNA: TGTGCCAGCAGCTTAGCGGGCCTCACAGATACGCAGTATTTT. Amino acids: CASSLAGLTDTQYF.

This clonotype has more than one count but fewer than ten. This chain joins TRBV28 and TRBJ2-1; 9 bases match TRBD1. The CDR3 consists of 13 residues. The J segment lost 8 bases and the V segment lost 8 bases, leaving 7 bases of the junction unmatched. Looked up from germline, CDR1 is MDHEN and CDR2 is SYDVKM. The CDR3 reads CASVWDRDDEQFF. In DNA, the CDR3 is TGTGCCAGCGTGTGGGACAGGGATGATGAGCAGTTCTTC.

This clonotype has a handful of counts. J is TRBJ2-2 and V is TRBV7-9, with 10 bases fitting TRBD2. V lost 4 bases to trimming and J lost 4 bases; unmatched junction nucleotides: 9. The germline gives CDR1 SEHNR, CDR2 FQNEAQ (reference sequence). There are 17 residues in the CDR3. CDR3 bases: TGTGCCAGCAGCTCGGGGCTAGCGGGAGTCAGCACCGGGGAGCTGTTTTTT. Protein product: CASSSGLAGVSTGELFF.

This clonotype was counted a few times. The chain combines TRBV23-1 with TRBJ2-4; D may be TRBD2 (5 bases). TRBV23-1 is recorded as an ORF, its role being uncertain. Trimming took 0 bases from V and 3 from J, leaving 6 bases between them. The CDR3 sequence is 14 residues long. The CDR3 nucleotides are TGCGCCAGCAGTCAATCGGCGGGCAAAAACATTCAGTACTTC. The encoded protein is CASSQSAGKNIQYF.

The CDR3 sequence: CASSPVGLQNTGELFF. CDR3 DNA: TGTGCCAGCAGCCCGGTGGGATTACAGAACACCGGGGAGCTGTTTTTT. The gene calls are TRBV28 and TRBJ2-2; D is unclear. CDR3 size: 16 residues. CDR1 MDHEN and CDR2 SYDVKM come from the germline V gene. Trimming shortened V by 6 bases and J by 1 base, and 15 bases separated the two germline ends.

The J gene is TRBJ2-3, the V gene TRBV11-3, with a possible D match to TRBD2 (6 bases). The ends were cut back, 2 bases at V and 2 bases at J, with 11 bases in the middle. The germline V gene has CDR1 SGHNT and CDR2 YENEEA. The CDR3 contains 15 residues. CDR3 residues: CASSLRLGSTDTQYF. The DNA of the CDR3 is TGTGCCAGCAGCTTAAGACTAGGATCCACAGATACGCAGTATTTT. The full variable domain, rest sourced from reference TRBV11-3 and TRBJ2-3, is EAGVVQSPRYKIIEKKQPVAFWCNPISGHNTLYWYLQNLGQGPELLIRYENEEAVDDSQLPKDRFSAERLKGVDSTLKIQPAELGDSAVYLCASSLRLGSTDTQYFGPGTRLTVL.

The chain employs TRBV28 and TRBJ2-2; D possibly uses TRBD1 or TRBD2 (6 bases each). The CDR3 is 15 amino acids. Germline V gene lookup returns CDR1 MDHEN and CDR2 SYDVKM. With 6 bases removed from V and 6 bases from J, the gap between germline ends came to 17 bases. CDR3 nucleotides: TGTGCCAGCAGCTCCGGGGGCGCGGGACCCGGGGAGCTGTTTTTT. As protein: CASSSGGAGPGELFF.

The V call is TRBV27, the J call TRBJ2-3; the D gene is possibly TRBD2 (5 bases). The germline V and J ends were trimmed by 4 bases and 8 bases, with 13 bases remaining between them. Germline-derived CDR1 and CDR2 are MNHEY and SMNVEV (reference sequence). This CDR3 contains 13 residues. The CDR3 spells CASSSREGGTQYF. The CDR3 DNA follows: TGTGCCAGCAGTTCTCGGGAAGGAGGTACGCAGTATTTT.

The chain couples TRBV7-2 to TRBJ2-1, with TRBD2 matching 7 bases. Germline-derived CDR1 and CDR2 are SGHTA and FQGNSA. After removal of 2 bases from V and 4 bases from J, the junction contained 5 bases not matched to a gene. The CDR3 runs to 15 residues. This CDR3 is CASSLRGSWYNEQFF. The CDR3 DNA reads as TGTGCCAGCAGCTTACGCGGGAGCTGGTACAATGAGCAGTTCTTC.

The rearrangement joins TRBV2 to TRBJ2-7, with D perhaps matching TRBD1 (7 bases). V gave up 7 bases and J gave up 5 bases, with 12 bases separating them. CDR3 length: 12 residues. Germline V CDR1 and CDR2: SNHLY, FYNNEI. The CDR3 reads CASTGDSHEQYF. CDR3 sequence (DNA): TGTGCCAGCACGGGGGACAGCCACGAGCAGTACTTC.

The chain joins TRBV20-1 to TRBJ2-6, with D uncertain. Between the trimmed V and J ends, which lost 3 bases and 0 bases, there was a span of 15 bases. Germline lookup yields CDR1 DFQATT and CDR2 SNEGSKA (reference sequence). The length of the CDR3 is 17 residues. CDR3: CSARGWSSASGANVLTF. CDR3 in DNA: TGCAGTGCTAGGGGTTGGTCGAGCGCCTCTGGGGCCAACGTCCTGACTTTC.

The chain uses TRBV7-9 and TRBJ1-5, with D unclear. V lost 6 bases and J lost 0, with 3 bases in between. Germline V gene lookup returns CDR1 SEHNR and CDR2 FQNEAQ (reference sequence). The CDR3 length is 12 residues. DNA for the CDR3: TGTGCCAGCAGTGATAGCAATCAGCCCCAGCATTTT. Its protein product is CASSDSNQPQHF.